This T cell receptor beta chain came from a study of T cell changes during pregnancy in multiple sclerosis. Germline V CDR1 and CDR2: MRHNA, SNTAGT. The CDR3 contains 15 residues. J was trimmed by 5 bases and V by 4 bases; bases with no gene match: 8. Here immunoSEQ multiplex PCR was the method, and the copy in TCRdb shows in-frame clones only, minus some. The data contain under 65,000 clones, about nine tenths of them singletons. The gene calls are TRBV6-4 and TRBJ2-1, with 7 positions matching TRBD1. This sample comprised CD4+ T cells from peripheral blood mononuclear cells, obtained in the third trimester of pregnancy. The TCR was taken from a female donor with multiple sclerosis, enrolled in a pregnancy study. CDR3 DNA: TGTGCCAGCAGTGGAGAAGGGGGCCCCCACAATGAGCAGTTCTTC. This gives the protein CASSGEGGPHNEQFF.